The 10 T cell receptor beta chains listed next were all sequenced from one sample in a study of response to subunit inactivated influenza vaccine. From the RT-PCR reads, TCRdb called clonotypes with MiXCR, one entry per CDR3 protein. Among about 530,000 distinct CDR3 sequences listed, approximately 10% were seen once. The sample consisted of PBMCs from blood, taken on the day of vaccination. The origin of the receptors is a middle-aged man who received an inactivated influenza vaccine.

The genes are TRBV30 and TRBJ2-3; 7 bases align to TRBD2. Germline values: CDR1 GTSNPN, CDR2 SVGIG (reference sequence). The CDR3 consists of 15 residues. J was trimmed by 2 bases and V by 0 bases; bases with no gene match: 5. As DNA, the CDR3 is TGTGCCTGGAGTGTGATCGGGGGGACCACAGATACGCAGTATTTT. Protein sequence: CAWSVIGGTTDTQYF.

This clonotype was seen a few times. V usage is TRBV7-4 and J usage is TRBJ2-7; a weak D match, TRBD2 (6 bases). V lost 5 bases and J lost 5, with 7 bases in between. The V gene's germline CDR1 is SGHVT and CDR2 SQSDAQ. The CDR3 runs 11 residues. Here the CDR3 DNA reads TGTGCCAGCAGCACGGGGGACGAGCAGTACTTC. Amino acids: CASSTGDEQYF. Based on the CDR3 plus reference TRBV7-4 and TRBJ2-7, the full variable domain is GAGVSQSPRYKVAKRGRDVALRCDSISGHVTLYWYRQTLGQGSEVLTYSQSDAQRDKSGRPSGRFSAERPERSVSTLKIQRTEQGDSAVYLCASSTGDEQYFGPGTRLTVT.

The rearrangement links TRBV7-2 to TRBJ1-5, with no clear D. The V gene lost 1 base and the J gene lost 1 base, with 5 bases spanning the gap. Looked up from germline, CDR1 is SGHTA and CDR2 is FQGNSA. The CDR3 is 14 amino acids. CDR3 nucleotide sequence: TGTGCCAGCAGCTTAGTACAGAGCAATCAGCCCCAGCATTTT. Protein: CASSLVQSNQPQHF.

The chain joins TRBV5-1 to TRBJ2-3; D perhaps matches TRBD1 (7 bases). V lost 2 bases to trimming and J lost 2 bases, with 12 bases between them. Germline-derived CDR1 and CDR2 are SGHRS and YFSETQ. The CDR3 sequence is 15 residues long. The CDR3 DNA is TGCGCCAGCAGCTTTCAGGGGGGTAACACAGATACGCAGTATTTT. This sequence encodes CASSFQGGNTDTQYF.

V gene TRBV7-2 combines with J gene TRBJ2-2; TRBD1 is a possible D gene (5 bases). Looked up from germline, CDR1 is SGHTA and CDR2 is FQGNSA. The CDR3 runs 15 residues. V was shortened by 5 bases and J by 1 base, with 11 bases between the two germline ends. CDR3 bases: TGTGCCAGCAGCAACCCGACAGAGAACACCGGGGAGCTGTTTTTT. It specifies CASSNPTENTGELFF.

The V and J genes are TRBV12-5 and TRBJ2-3; D is ambiguous. The germline gives CDR1 LGHNT, CDR2 FRNRAP. V dropped 6 bases and J dropped 4 bases, with 8 bases sitting between them. The CDR3 contains 12 residues. The CDR3 nucleotides read TGTGCTAGTGGCCCCCGCCCAGATACGCAGTATTTT. This translates into CASGPRPDTQYF.

This clonotype was observed a handful of times. This chain uses TRBV12-3 or TRBV12-4 with TRBJ2-5; D ambiguous. Between the trimmed V and J ends, which lost 3 bases and 0 bases, there was a span of 5 bases. The CDR3 length is 13 residues. This chain's CDR3 is CASSFYNQETQYF. DNA of the CDR3: TGTGCCAGCAGTTTTTACAACCAAGAGACCCAGTACTTC.

The chain joins TRBV27 to TRBJ1-4; no clear D. The V gene's germline CDR1 is MNHEY and CDR2 SMNVEV (reference sequence). Trimming left V 3 bases short and J 10 bases short, with 18 bases between. This CDR3 is 15 amino acids long. DNA of the CDR3: TGTGCCAGCAGTTTGGACGGGCCGAGAGGTGGAAAACTGTTTTTT. Translating it yields CASSLDGPRGGKLFF.

This clonotype has a handful of counts. The rearrangement uses TRBV13 and TRBJ2-5, with 9 bases identical to TRBD1. Trimming took 5 bases from V and 9 from J; bases not matched to a gene: 7. Germline values: CDR1 PRHDT, CDR2 FYEKMQ (reference sequence). The CDR3 length is 13 residues. As DNA, the CDR3 is TGTGCCAGCAGCGCGGGACAGGGAGCGGCCCAGTACTTC. Protein product: CASSAGQGAAQYF.

This clonotype was counted a few times. The chain carries TRBV18 and TRBJ2-1; D ambiguous. Trimming shortened V by 3 bases and J by 5 bases, and 8 bases separated the two germline ends. Looked up from germline, CDR1 is KGHSH and CDR2 is LQKENI. The CDR3 is made up of 13 amino acids. CDR3 DNA: TGTGCCAGCTCACCCGGAACGCACAATGAGCAGTTCTTC. This translates into CASSPGTHNEQFF.